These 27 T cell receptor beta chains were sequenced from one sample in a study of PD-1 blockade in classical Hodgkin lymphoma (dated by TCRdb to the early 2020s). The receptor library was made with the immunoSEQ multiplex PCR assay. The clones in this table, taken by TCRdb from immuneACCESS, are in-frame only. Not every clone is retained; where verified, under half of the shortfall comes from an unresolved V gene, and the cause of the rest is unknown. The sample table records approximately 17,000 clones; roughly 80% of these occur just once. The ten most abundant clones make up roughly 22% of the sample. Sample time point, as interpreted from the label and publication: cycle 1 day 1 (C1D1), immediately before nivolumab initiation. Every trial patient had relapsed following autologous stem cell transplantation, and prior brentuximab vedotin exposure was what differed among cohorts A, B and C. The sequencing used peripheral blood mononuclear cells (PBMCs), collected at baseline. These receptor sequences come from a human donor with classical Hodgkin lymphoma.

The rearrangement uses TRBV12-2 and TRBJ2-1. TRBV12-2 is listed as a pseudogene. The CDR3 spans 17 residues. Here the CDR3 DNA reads TGTGCAAGTCGCCCTGGTAACCCAATGATGATCTACAATGAGCAGTTCTTC. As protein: CASRPGNPMMIYNEQFF.

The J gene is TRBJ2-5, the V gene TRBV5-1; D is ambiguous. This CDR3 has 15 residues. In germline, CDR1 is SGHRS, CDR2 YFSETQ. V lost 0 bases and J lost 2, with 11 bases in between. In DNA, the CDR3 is TGCGCCAGCAGCTTGGAGCCACACAGTCAAGAGACCCAGTACTTC. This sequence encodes CASSLEPHSQETQYF.

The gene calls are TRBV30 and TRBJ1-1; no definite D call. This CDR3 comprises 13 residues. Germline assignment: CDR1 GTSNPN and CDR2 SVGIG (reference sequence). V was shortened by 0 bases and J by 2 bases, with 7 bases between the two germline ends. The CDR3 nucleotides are TGTGCCTGGAGTGTAACGTCTAACACTGAAGCTTTCTTT. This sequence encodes CAWSVTSNTEAFF.

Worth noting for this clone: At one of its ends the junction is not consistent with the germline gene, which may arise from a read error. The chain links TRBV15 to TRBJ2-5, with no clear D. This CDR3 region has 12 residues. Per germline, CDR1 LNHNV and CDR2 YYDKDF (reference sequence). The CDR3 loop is CATSRDQGTQYF. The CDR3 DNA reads TGTGCCACCAGCAGAGATCAAGGGACCCAGTACTTC.

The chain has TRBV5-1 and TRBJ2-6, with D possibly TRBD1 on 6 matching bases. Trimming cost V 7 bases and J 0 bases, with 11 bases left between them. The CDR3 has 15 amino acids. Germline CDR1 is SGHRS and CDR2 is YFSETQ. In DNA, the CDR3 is TGCGCCAGCCTAGGGGGACACTCTGGGGCCAACGTCCTGACTTTC. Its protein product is CASLGGHSGANVLTF.

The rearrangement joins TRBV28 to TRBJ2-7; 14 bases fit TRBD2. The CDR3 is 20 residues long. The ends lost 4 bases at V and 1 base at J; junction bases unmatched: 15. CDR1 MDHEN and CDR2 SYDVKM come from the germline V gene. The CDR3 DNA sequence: TGTGCCAGCAGTTCACCGACGGGACTAGCGGGAGTCTACCTATCCTACGAGCAGTACTTC. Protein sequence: CASSSPTGLAGVYLSYEQYF.

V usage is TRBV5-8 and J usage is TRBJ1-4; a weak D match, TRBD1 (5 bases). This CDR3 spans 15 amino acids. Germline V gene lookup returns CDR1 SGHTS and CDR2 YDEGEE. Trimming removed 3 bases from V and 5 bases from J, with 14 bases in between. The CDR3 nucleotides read TGTGCCAGCAGCTCCGGTGGGGCGACAAATGAAAAACTGTTTTTT. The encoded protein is CASSSGGATNEKLFF.

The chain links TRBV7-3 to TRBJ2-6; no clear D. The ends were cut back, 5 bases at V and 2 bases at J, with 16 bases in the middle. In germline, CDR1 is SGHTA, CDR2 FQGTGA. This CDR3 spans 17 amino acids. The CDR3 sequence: CASSIEDGLPGANVLTF. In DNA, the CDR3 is TGTGCCAGCAGCATAGAGGACGGGCTACCTGGGGCCAACGTCCTGACTTTC.

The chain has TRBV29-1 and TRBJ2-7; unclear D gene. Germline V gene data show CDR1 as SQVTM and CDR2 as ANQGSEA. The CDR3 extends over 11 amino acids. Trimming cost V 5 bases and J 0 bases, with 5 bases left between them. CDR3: CSVRASYEQYF. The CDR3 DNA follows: TGCAGCGTTAGGGCCTCCTACGAGCAGTACTTC.

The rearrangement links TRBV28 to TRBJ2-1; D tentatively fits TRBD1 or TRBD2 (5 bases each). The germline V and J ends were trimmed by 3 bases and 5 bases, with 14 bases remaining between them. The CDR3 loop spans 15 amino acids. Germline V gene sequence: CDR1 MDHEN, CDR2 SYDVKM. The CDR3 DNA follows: TGTGCCAGCAGTTTTGGGGGTTTAGTCGACAATGAGCAGTTCTTC. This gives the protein CASSFGGLVDNEQFF.

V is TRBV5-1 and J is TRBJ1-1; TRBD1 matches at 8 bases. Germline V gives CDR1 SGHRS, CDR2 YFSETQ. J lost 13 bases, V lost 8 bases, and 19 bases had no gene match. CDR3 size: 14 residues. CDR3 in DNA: TGCGCCAGTACCACCGGCGGCAGGGGGCAGTTAGTTTTCTTT. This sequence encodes CASTTGGRGQLVFF.

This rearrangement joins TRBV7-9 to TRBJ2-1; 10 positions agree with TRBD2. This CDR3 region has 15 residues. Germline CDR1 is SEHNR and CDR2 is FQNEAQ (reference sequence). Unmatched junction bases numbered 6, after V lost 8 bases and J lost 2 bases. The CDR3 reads CASPPLAGAYNEQFF. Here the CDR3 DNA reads TGTGCCAGCCCCCCCCTAGCGGGGGCCTACAATGAGCAGTTCTTC.

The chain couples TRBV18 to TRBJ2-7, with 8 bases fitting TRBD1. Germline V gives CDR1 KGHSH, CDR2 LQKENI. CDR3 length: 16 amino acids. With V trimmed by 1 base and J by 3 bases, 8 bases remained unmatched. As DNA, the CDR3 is TGTGCCAGCTCACCACTGCCAGGGGGCGCCGGCTACGAGCAGTACTTC. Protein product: CASSPLPGGAGYEQYF.

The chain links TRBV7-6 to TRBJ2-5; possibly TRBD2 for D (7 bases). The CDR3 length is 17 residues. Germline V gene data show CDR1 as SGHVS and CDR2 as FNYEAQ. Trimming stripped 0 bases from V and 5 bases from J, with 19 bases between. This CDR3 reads CASSLAGGQFFLETQYF. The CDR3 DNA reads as TGTGCCAGCAGCTTAGCGGGGGGGCAATTTTTTCTCGAGACCCAGTACTTC.

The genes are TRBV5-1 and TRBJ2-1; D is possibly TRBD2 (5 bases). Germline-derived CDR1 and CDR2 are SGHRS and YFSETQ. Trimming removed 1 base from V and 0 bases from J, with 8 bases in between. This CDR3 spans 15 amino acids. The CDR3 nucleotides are TGCGCCAGCAGCTTGCCTAGCAGCTCCTACAATGAGCAGTTCTTC. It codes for CASSLPSSSYNEQFF.

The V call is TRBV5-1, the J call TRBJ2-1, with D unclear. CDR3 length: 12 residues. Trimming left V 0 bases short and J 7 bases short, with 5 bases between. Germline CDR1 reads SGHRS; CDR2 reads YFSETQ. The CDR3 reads CASSLDGNEQFF. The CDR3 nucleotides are TGCGCCAGCAGCTTGGACGGAAATGAGCAGTTCTTC. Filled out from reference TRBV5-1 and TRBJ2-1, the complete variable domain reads KAGVTQTPRYLIKTRGQQVTLSCSPISGHRSVSWYQQTPGQGLQFLFEYFSETQRNKGNFPGRFSGRQFSNSRSEMNVSTLELGDSALYLCASSLDGNEQFFGPGTRLTVL.

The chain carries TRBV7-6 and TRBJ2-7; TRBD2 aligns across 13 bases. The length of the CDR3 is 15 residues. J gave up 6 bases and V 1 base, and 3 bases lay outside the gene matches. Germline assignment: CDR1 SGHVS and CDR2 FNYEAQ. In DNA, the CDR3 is TGTGCCAGCAGCTTAGACACTAGCGGGGGGGCCGAGCAGTACTTC. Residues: CASSLDTSGGAEQYF.

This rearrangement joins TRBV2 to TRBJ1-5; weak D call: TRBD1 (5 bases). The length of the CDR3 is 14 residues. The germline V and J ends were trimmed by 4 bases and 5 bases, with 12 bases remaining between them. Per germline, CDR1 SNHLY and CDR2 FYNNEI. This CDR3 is CASSVWGQHQPQHF. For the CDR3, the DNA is TGTGCCAGCAGTGTTTGGGGCCAGCATCAGCCCCAGCATTTT.

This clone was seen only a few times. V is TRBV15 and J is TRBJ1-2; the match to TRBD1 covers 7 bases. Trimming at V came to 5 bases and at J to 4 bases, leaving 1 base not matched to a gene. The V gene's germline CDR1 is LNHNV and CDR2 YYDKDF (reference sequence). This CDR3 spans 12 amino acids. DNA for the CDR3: TGTGCCACCAGCCGGGACAGCTATGGCTACACCTTC. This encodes CATSRDSYGYTF.

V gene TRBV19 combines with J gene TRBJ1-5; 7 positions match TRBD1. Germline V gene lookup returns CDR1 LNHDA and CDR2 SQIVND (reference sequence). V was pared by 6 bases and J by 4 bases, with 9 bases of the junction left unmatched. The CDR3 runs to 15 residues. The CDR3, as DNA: TGTGCCAGTAGGCTGGACAGGAGAATTAATCAGCCCCAGCATTTT. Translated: CASRLDRRINQPQHF.

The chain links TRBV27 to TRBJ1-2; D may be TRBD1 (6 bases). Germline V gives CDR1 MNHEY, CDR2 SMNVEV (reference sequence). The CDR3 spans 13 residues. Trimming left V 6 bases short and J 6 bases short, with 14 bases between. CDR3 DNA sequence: TGTGCCAGCAGACGGGACATCGGGCATGGCTACACCTTC. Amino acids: CASRRDIGHGYTF.

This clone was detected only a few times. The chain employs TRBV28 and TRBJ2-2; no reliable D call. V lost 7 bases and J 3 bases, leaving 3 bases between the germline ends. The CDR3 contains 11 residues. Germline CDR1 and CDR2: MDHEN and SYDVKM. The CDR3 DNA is TGTGCCAGCACCTACACCGGGGAGCTGTTTTTT. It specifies CASTYTGELFF.

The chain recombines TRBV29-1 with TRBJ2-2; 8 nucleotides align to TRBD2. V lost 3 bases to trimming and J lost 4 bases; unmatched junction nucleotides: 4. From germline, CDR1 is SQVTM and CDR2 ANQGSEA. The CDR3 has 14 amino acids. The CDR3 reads CSVEAGGSTGELFF. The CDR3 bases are TGCAGCGTTGAGGCGGGAGGATCCACCGGGGAGCTGTTTTTT.

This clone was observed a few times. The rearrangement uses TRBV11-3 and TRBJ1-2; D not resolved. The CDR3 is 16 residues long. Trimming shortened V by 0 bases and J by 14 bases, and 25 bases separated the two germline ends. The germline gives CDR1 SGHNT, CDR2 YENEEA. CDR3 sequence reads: CASSLEGQARQGFRTF. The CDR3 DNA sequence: TGTGCCAGCAGCTTAGAGGGCCAAGCACGTCAAGGGTTTAGGACCTTC.

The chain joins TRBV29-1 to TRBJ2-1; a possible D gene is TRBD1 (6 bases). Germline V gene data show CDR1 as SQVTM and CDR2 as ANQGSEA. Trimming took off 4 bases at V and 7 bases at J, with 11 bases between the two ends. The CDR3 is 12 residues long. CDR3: CSVVLQGNEQFF. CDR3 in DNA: TGCAGCGTTGTGCTCCAGGGGAATGAGCAGTTCTTC.

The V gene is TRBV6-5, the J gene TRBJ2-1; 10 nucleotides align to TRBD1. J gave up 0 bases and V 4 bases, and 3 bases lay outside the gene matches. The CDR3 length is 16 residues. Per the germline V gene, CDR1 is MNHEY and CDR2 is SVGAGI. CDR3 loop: CASSWDRGGSYNEQFF. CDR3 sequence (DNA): TGTGCCAGCAGTTGGGACAGGGGAGGCTCCTACAATGAGCAGTTCTTC.

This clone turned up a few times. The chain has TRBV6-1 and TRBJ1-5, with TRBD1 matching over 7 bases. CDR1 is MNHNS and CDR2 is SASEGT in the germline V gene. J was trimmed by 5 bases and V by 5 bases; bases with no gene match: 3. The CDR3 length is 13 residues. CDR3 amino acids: CASSSTGYQPQHF. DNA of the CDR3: TGTGCCAGCAGTTCGACAGGGTATCAGCCCCAGCATTTT.